The 30 T cell receptor beta chains reported below all come from one sample, sequenced in a study of blood T cells in healthy people across ages. A J-beta primer mix and a sample-barcoded 5' primer were used in a second PCR of roughly 7 to 12 cycles. TCRdb reprocessed the 5' RACE reads via MiXCR and lists one record per CDR3 protein. The sample includes some 1.4 million distinct CDR3 sequences, 42% of them seen just once. The specimen sequenced was blood. The origin of the receptors is a woman aged 18-29 years in good health.

V gene TRBV6-5 combines with J gene TRBJ2-1; 14 bases line up with TRBD2. Germline V gene lookup returns CDR1 MNHEY and CDR2 SVGAGI. V lost 1 base to trimming and J lost 7 bases; unmatched junction nucleotides: 6. The CDR3 spans 17 residues. DNA of the CDR3: TGTGCCAGCAGTTACTGGTCCGGGACTAGCGGGGGTAATGAGCAGTTCTTC. Protein sequence: CASSYWSGTSGGNEQFF.

This sequence joins TRBV28 and TRBJ2-5, with no clear D. The DNA end is more similar to TRBJ2-7, so the J call may be wrong. CDR1 and CDR2 from the germline V gene are MDHEN and SYDVKM. The length of the CDR3 is 15 residues. The DNA of the CDR3 is TGTGCCAGCAGTTTAGGTTACGGGCCTACATACGAGCAGTACTTC. Encoded protein: CASSLGYGPTYEQYF.

The chain joins TRBV29-1 to TRBJ2-1; D possibly matches TRBD1 or TRBD2 (6 bases each). The germline V and J ends were trimmed by 4 bases and 9 bases, with 16 bases remaining between them. The CDR3 contains 13 residues. CDR1 and CDR2 from the germline V gene are SQVTM and ANQGSEA. This CDR3 is CSVVREGGTEQFF. The CDR3 coding sequence is TGCAGCGTTGTCAGGGAAGGGGGGACTGAGCAGTTCTTC.

This clonotype was seen only a few times. The J gene is TRBJ2-1, the V gene TRBV5-5, with D perhaps matching TRBD2 (5 bases). The closer fit of TRBJ2-7 to the DNA end suggests the J call may be wrong. The CDR3 is 13 amino acids. Germline-derived CDR1 and CDR2 are SGHKS and YYEKEE (reference sequence). As DNA, the CDR3 is TGTGCCAGCAGCTTACGTCACGGGGTCGAGCAGTACTTC. Residues: CASSLRHGVEQYF.

This clonotype has more than one count but fewer than ten. The V call is TRBV7-2, the J call TRBJ2-3; 9 bases are a match to TRBD2. The ends lost 3 bases at V and 5 bases at J; junction bases unmatched: 15. The CDR3 is made up of 18 amino acids. The germline gives CDR1 SGHTA, CDR2 FQGNSA. The DNA of the CDR3 is TGTGCCAGCAGCTTGGGATCCCCTGGCGGGGGGGCTGGAGATACGCAGTATTTT. The encoded protein is CASSLGSPGGGAGDTQYF.

This sequence joins TRBV12-3 or TRBV12-4 and TRBJ1-1, with 7 bases identical to TRBD1. V trimming: 2 bases; J trimming: 8 bases; junction bases outside the gene matches: 8. This CDR3 comprises 14 residues. This chain's CDR3 is CASSLTGTVPEAFF. CDR3 DNA sequence: TGTGCCAGCAGTTTAACCGGGACAGTCCCCGAAGCTTTCTTT.

This chain uses TRBV12-3 or TRBV12-4 with TRBJ2-7; 11 bases fit TRBD1. The CDR3 contains 15 residues. V shed 3 bases and J 5 bases; nucleotides not matched to a gene: 6. The CDR3 bases are TGTGCCAGCAGTTTTAATGGACAGGGGGCCGACGAGCAGTACTTC. Protein sequence: CASSFNGQGADEQYF.

This chain joins TRBV6-1 and TRBJ2-6; D ambiguous. V lost 4 bases, J lost 0 bases, and 16 bases lay in between. The CDR3 runs 18 residues. Germline V gene data show CDR1 as MNHNS and CDR2 as SASEGT. The CDR3 DNA follows: TGTGCCAGCAGTGTAGAGAGCGTCGCCGACTCTGGGGCCAACGTCCTGACTTTC. This codes for CASSVESVADSGANVLTF.

This clonotype was counted between two and nine times. The chain combines TRBV7-9 with TRBJ2-7; tentatively, D is TRBD1 (6 bases). V was cut by 3 bases and J by 10 bases, with 22 bases left in between. The CDR3 sequence is 15 residues long. CDR1 is SEHNR and CDR2 is FQNEAQ in the germline V gene (reference sequence). CDR3 amino acids: CASSLIQGLGSPQYF. The CDR3 DNA reads TGTGCCAGCAGCTTGATACAGGGCCTAGGAAGCCCCCAGTACTTC. Based on the CDR3 plus reference TRBV7-9 and TRBJ2-7, the full variable domain is DTGVSQNPRHKITKRGQNVTFRCDPISEHNRLYWYRQTLGQGPEFLTYFQNEAQLEKSRLLSDRFSAERPKGSFSTLEIQRTEQGDSAMYLCASSLIQGLGSPQYFGPGTRLTVT.

J is TRBJ2-7 and V is TRBV7-2; tentative D call: TRBD2 (6 bases). V lost 3 bases and J 4 bases, leaving 19 bases between the germline ends. The CDR3 has 16 amino acids. In germline, CDR1 is SGHTA, CDR2 FQGNSA. The CDR3 reads CASSFTSTPRGYEQYF. CDR3 nucleotides: TGTGCCAGCAGCTTCACTAGCACACCACGGGGGTACGAGCAGTACTTC.

This sequence joins TRBV4-1 and TRBJ1-2; 9 nucleotides line up with TRBD1. Germline CDR1 and CDR2: MGHRA and YSYEKL. The CDR3 is 17 residues long. The junction had 8 bases not matched to a gene; V was cut back by 0 bases and J by 3 bases. CDR3: CASSQETYTGGHYGYTF. For the CDR3, the DNA is TGCGCCAGCAGCCAAGAGACTTATACAGGGGGCCACTATGGCTACACCTTC.

The V gene is TRBV7-9, the J gene TRBJ2-1; 8 bases align to TRBD2. This CDR3 spans 17 amino acids. CDR1 and CDR2 from the germline V gene are SEHNR and FQNEAQ (reference sequence). J was trimmed by 8 bases and V by 5 bases; bases with no gene match: 17. The CDR3 protein is CASSRSSSGGRADEQFF. The CDR3 bases are TGTGCCAGCAGCCGTAGCTCCAGCGGGGGCCGAGCGGATGAGCAGTTCTTC.

The chain combines TRBV4-2 with TRBJ1-4; perhaps TRBD1 as D (5 bases). This CDR3 region has 15 residues. The V end was cut by 0 bases, the J end by 8 bases, with 13 bases between. The germline V gene encodes CDR1 LGHNA and CDR2 YNFKEQ. For the CDR3, the DNA is TGTGCCAGCAGCCAAGAGGAAAGGGGCGGAGAAAAACTGTTTTTT. This encodes CASSQEERGGEKLFF.

The chain recombines TRBV5-1 with TRBJ2-3; 7 bases are a match to TRBD2. Looked up from germline, CDR1 is SGHRS and CDR2 is YFSETQ. This CDR3 is 17 amino acids long. J lost 1 base, V lost 8 bases, and 16 bases had no gene match. In nucleotides, the CDR3 is TGCGCCAGTGCTAACTCGCGGGAGATGATTGGCACAGATACGCAGTATTTT. The encoded protein is CASANSREMIGTDTQYF.

The chain carries TRBV6-5 and TRBJ2-7; tentatively, D is TRBD2 (6 bases). The CDR3 has 15 amino acids. Germline-derived CDR1 and CDR2 are MNHEY and SVGAGI. The germline V and J ends were trimmed by 6 bases and 2 bases, with 17 bases remaining between them. This CDR3 reads CASSPRRDGAYEQYF. Written as DNA, the CDR3 is TGTGCCAGCAGCCCCAGGCGGGACGGCGCCTACGAGCAGTACTTC.

The V call is TRBV20-1, the J call TRBJ2-1; 8 nucleotides match TRBD2. This CDR3 is 18 amino acids long. V was pared by 1 base and J by 0 bases, with 11 bases of the junction left unmatched. The germline CDR1 and CDR2 sequences are DFQATT and SNEGSKA (reference sequence). The CDR3 spells CSARVSLAELVSYNEQFF. In DNA form, the CDR3 reads TGCAGTGCTAGAGTGTCACTAGCGGAATTAGTCTCCTACAATGAGCAGTTCTTC.

The chain combines TRBV29-1 with TRBJ1-5; 9 positions agree with TRBD1. The CDR3 consists of 18 residues. V lost 4 bases and J lost 1; bases outside the gene matches: 14. The germline gives CDR1 SQVTM, CDR2 ANQGSEA. The CDR3 nucleotides are TGCAGCGTTGTTAGTGCGGGACAGGGTTCAATCAGCAATCAGCCCCAGCATTTT. Translating gives CSVVSAGQGSISNQPQHF.

The chain uses TRBV12-3 or TRBV12-4 and TRBJ2-4, with 8 bases that match TRBD1. The J call may be wrong; the DNA end is better matched by TRBJ2-7. The CDR3 consists of 14 residues. The CDR3 protein is CASTITPQGGEQYF. The CDR3 nucleotides are TGTGCCAGCACCATCACCCCACAGGGGGGCGAGCAGTACTTC.

V and J are TRBV24-1 and TRBJ2-3; a weak D match, TRBD2 (5 bases). Germline CDR1 is KGHDR and CDR2 is SFDVKD. Trimming pared 3 bases from V and 1 base from J, leaving 7 bases between. The CDR3 has 14 amino acids. CDR3 residues: CATSDDGGTDTQYF. The CDR3 region has the DNA TGTGCCACCAGTGATGACGGGGGCACAGATACGCAGTATTTT.

This chain joins TRBV4-1 and TRBJ2-5, with 9 bases lining up with TRBD2. CDR3 size: 16 residues. V shed 1 base and J 11 bases; nucleotides not matched to a gene: 14. Germline loops: CDR1 MGHRA, CDR2 YSYEKL. For the CDR3, the DNA is TGCGCCAGCAGCCAAGCTTGGCGGGAGGGCCTCCACGGGCAGTACTTC. It specifies CASSQAWREGLHGQYF.

The chain links TRBV12-3 or TRBV12-4 to TRBJ2-7, with D possibly being TRBD1 (5 bases). Deletions cut 1 base from V and 6 bases from J, with 13 bases between. The CDR3 has 14 amino acids. The CDR3 loop reads CASSLGVRGSEQYF. CDR3 DNA: TGTGCCAGCAGTTTAGGGGTTAGGGGCTCCGAGCAGTACTTC.

This chain uses TRBV29-1 with TRBJ1-2, with D tentatively TRBD1 (6 bases). V was cut by 2 bases and J by 8 bases, with 9 bases left in between. Germline CDR1 is SQVTM and CDR2 is ANQGSEA. The CDR3 loop spans 11 amino acids. The CDR3 protein is CSVEQGMGYTF. DNA for the CDR3: TGCAGCGTTGAACAGGGGATGGGCTACACCTTC. The full variable domain, its missing parts supplied by reference TRBV29-1 and TRBJ1-2, is SAVISQKPSRDICQRGTSLTIQCQVDSQVTMMFWYRQQPGQSLTLIATANQGSEATYESGFVIDKFPISRPNLTFSTLTVSNMSPEDSSIYLCSVEQGMGYTFGSGTRLTVV.

The chain couples TRBV11-2 to TRBJ2-1, with 8 nucleotides matching TRBD2. The CDR3 spans 17 residues. Germline V gives CDR1 SGHAT, CDR2 FQNNGV. V was pared by 2 bases and J by 3 bases, with 9 bases of the junction left unmatched. This CDR3 is CASSLTTGGAVYNEQFF. The CDR3 DNA is TGTGCCAGCAGCTTAACTACCGGGGGGGCCGTCTACAATGAGCAGTTCTTC.

This clonotype showed up just a few times. The V call is TRBV3-1, the J call TRBJ2-5; 8 nucleotides line up with TRBD1. CDR1 and CDR2 from the germline V gene are LGHDT and YNNKEL (reference sequence). V dropped 4 bases and J dropped 0; count of bases not matched to a gene: 13. CDR3 size: 18 residues. This CDR3 reads CASSRITDRDEYQETQYF. The DNA for the CDR3 is TGTGCCAGCAGCCGAATCACGGACAGGGACGAGTACCAAGAGACCCAGTACTTC.

The chain has TRBV4-1 and TRBJ2-7, with D uncertain. Trimming cost V 0 bases and J 5 bases, with 8 bases left between them. The length of the CDR3 is 13 residues. Germline CDR1 reads MGHRA; CDR2 reads YSYEKL. CDR3 nucleotides: TGCGCCAGCAGCCAAGATTGGAGCAACGAGCAGTACTTC. It specifies CASSQDWSNEQYF.

The V gene is TRBV27, the J gene TRBJ2-1; 8 bases match TRBD2. V shed 8 bases, J shed 3 bases, and the junction held 9 bases outside the gene matches. Germline values: CDR1 MNHEY, CDR2 SMNVEV (reference sequence). The CDR3 is made up of 15 amino acids. The CDR3 loop is CASCPGTSGYNEQFF. DNA for the CDR3: TGTGCCAGCTGCCCCGGAACTAGCGGCTACAATGAGCAGTTCTTC.

This clonotype was recorded only once. The V call is TRBV30, the J call TRBJ2-7; no firm D call. The CDR3 runs 13 residues. Trimming left V 0 bases short and J 4 bases short, with 10 bases between. CDR1 and CDR2 from the germline V gene are GTSNPN and SVGIG (reference sequence). The CDR3 DNA reads TGTGCCTGGAGTGTAAATGTAGGGTACGAGCAGTACTTC. Translation: CAWSVNVGYEQYF.

This clonotype was seen a few times. The chain recombines TRBV24-1 with TRBJ2-4; 7 nucleotides line up with TRBD1. J gave up 7 bases and V 4 bases, and 6 bases lay outside the gene matches. Germline V gene data show CDR1 as KGHDR and CDR2 as SFDVKD. The CDR3 consists of 14 residues. CDR3 residues: CATSDRTGLNIQYF. In nucleotides, the CDR3 is TGTGCCACCAGTGACAGGACAGGTTTGAACATTCAGTACTTC.

The chain has TRBV24-1 and TRBJ2-3; 8 nucleotides align to TRBD2. CDR1 and CDR2 (germline): KGHDR, SFDVKD. The J segment lost 3 bases and the V segment lost 9 bases, leaving 7 bases of the junction unmatched. The CDR3 extends over 14 amino acids. This CDR3 reads CATRRGGLTDTQYF. The CDR3, as DNA: TGTGCCACCCGCCGGGGGGGCTTAACAGATACGCAGTATTTT.

CDR3 DNA: TGTGCCTGGACCCCGGGACAGCACAATCAGCCCCAGCATTTT. Protein product: CAWTPGQHNQPQHF. This chain uses TRBV30 with TRBJ1-5, with 7 bases fitting TRBD1. Trimming removed 4 bases from V and 3 bases from J; junction bases left unmatched: 6. The CDR3 runs 14 residues. In germline, CDR1 is GTSNPN, CDR2 SVGIG (reference sequence).